A selection of T cell receptor beta chains follows, all from one sample in a study of shared clonotypes between healthy human individuals. Clones were sequenced by immunoSEQ multiplex PCR, and TCRdb holds only the in-frame ones, with some missing. The sample gives roughly 600,000 clones, 95% to 98% of which show up once; 0.3% to 0.35% is in the top ten. The sequencing input was naive CD8+ T cells sorted from blood. The receptors derive from a young man in good health. Each CDR3 is given with its conserved first and last residue. The order of the fields is J gene, V gene, clone size, D gene, CDR3 protein, CDR3 DNA. The D gene is left open where the match is weak. The listing skips clone size in some rows; elsewhere it reads once, few, many or a size class.

>TRBJ2-2|TRBV7-9|-|-
CASSLHGELFF
TGTGCCAGCAGCCTACACGGGGAGCTGTTTTTT
>TRBJ2-1|TRBV11-2|-|-
CASSPFNNEQFF
TGTGCCAGCAGCCCTTTTAACAATGAGCAGTTCTTC
>TRBJ1-1|TRBV6-1|-|-
CASSVRRHPTEAFF
TGTGCCAGCAGTGTGAGACGACACCCAACTGAAGCTTTCTTT
>TRBJ1-4|TRBV15|-|-
CATSSNDYSQLATNEKLFF
TGTGCCACCAGCAGCAATGACTACAGCCAACTTGCAACTAATGAAAAACTGTTTTTT
>TRBJ1-1|TRBV13|-|TRBD1
CASSLGQQRTEAFF
TGTGCCAGCAGCTTGGGACAGCAAAGAACTGAAGCTTTCTTT
>TRBJ2-1|TRBV10-1|-|-
CASSEYRSDNEQFF
TGCGCCAGCAGTGAGTATCGCTCTGACAATGAGCAGTTCTTC
>TRBJ1-5|TRBV4-1|-|-
CASSQVYEGNQPQHF
TGCGCCAGCAGCCAAGTTTATGAGGGCAATCAGCCCCAGCATTTT
>TRBJ2-7|TRBV5-1|-|TRBD1
CASSFGTGIYEQYF
TGCGCCAGCAGCTTTGGGACAGGGATATACGAGCAGTACTTC
>TRBJ2-7|TRBV7-9|once|-
CASSSIVEGPRRSYEQYF
TGTGCCAGCAGCTCCATTGTGGAAGGGCCCCGAAGGTCCTACGAGCAGTACTTC
>TRBJ2-7|TRBV4-1|-|-
CASSQIPDSSYEQYF
TGCGCCAGCAGCCAAATCCCTGACAGCTCCTACGAGCAGTACTTC
>TRBJ2-1|TRBV6-6|-|-
CASSYSHQRPYNEQFF
TGTGCCAGCAGTTACTCTCATCAGAGACCCTACAATGAGCAGTTCTTC
>TRBJ1-5|TRBV7-9|few|-
CASSLFNQPQHF
TGTGCCAGCAGCTTATTCAATCAGCCCCAGCATTTT
>TRBJ1-2|TRBV7-2|once|-
CASSLETSLPRYGYTF
TGTGCCAGCAGCTTAGAAACCTCTCTCCCGAGGTATGGCTACACCTTC